This is a list of T cell receptor beta chains from one sample in a study of blood T cell repertoires in COVID-19. This table comes from immunoSEQ multiplex PCR, and its TCRdb copy is limited to in-frame clones, with some not included. The sample contains about 210,000 clones, 88% of which appear only once. Sample: peripheral blood. The receptor source for this set is a man aged 70 or older with acute or convalescent COVID-19. CDR3s include the opening cysteine and the closing phenylalanine or tryptophan. D genes are given only for firm matches. The size of a clone is reported for some rows only, either as once, few or many, or as a class for expanded clones.

D,size,J,V,CDR3,DNA
-,-,TRBJ2-2,TRBV19,CASSIAGDYGELFF,TGTGCCAGTAGTATAGCGGGAGACTACGGGGAGCTGTTTTTT
-,-,TRBJ2-3,TRBV2,CASSENGNTQYF,TGTGCCAGCAGTGAAAACGGGAATACGCAGTATTTT
-,-,TRBJ1-3,TRBV18,CASSRGGTDGNTIYF,TGTGCCAGCTCACGCGGGGGCACAGATGGAAACACCATATATTTT
TRBD2,-,TRBJ2-3,TRBV20-1,CSASIAGGYTDTQYF,TGCAGTGCTAGTATAGCGGGAGGGTACACAGATACGCAGTATTTT
-,-,TRBJ2-1,TRBV5-1,CASSLSEFSYNEQFF,TGCGCCAGCAGCTTGTCGGAGTTTTCCTACAATGAGCAGTTCTTC
-,-,TRBJ1-5,TRBV5-8,CASHWDFYSNQPQHF,TGTGCCAGCCATTGGGACTTTTATAGCAATCAGCCCCAGCATTTT
-,-,TRBJ2-3,TRBV3-1/TRBV3-2,CASSLNRVNTDTQYF,TGTGCCAGCAGCCTTAACAGGGTAAACACAGATACGCAGTATTTT
-,-,TRBJ2-6,TRBV5-1,CASSSGHPSSGANVLTF,TGCGCCAGCAGCTCGGGACATCCAAGCTCTGGGGCCAACGTCCTGACTTTC
-,-,TRBJ2-1,TRBV5-6,CASSLGQGSSYNEQFF,TGTGCCAGCAGCTTGGGCCAGGGGAGTTCCTACAATGAGCAGTTCTTC
TRBD2,-,TRBJ2-7,TRBV7-3,CASSRTSASREQYF,TGTGCCAGCAGCCGCACTAGCGCGTCCCGCGAGCAGTACTTC
-,-,TRBJ2-3,TRBV5-4,CASSPLGGERADTQYF,TGTGCCAGCAGCCCCCTTGGCGGGGAAAGAGCAGATACGCAGTATTTT
-,-,TRBJ2-4,TRBV21-1,CASSKGGLAGGPGSKNIQYF,TGTGCCAGCAGCAAAGGTGGACTAGCGGGAGGGCCAGGGTCCAAAAACATTCAGTACTTC
TRBD1,-,TRBJ2-7,TRBV5-4,CASSSNRMTGSYEQYF,TGTGCCAGCAGCTCAAACCGAATGACAGGGAGCTACGAGCAGTACTTC
TRBD1,-,TRBJ2-7,TRBV19,CASSGQGNRYEQYF,TGTGCCAGTAGTGGACAGGGTAATAGGTACGAGCAGTACTTC
-,-,TRBJ2-1,TRBV7-3,CASSLQGIHEQFF,TGTGCCAGCAGCCTTCAGGGAATCCATGAGCAGTTCTTC
-,few,TRBJ2-2,TRBV5-6,CASSLTGEARLGELFF,TGTGCCAGCAGCTTGACGGGGGAAGCGAGACTCGGGGAGCTGTTTTTT
-,-,TRBJ2-1,TRBV9,CASSVAGVAAYSYNEQFF,TGTGCCAGCAGCGTAGCTGGGGTAGCGGCATACTCCTACAATGAGCAGTTCTTC
-,-,TRBJ2-7,TRBV5-4,CASSLDPGTSAYEQYF,TGTGCCAGCAGCTTGGACCCCGGGACATCTGCCTACGAGCAGTACTTC
-,-,TRBJ2-5,TRBV4-3,CASSQDSGLETQYF,TGCGCCAGCAGCCAAGATTCCGGTTTAGAGACCCAGTACTTC
-,once,TRBJ2-1,TRBV7-3,CASSPHGGHEDEQFF,TGTGCCAGCAGCCCACACGGGGGGCATGAGGATGAGCAGTTCTTC
-,-,TRBJ2-1,TRBV6-2/TRBV6-3,CASSYPFGLASSSYNEQFF,TGTGCCAGCAGTTACCCCTTCGGGCTAGCGTCGAGCTCCTACAATGAGCAGTTCTTC
-,-,TRBJ1-2,TRBV28,CASSLGQNYGYTF,TGTGCCAGCAGCCTCGGACAGAACTATGGCTACACCTTC
TRBD1,-,TRBJ2-1,TRBV18,CASSPGTVYNEQFF,TGTGCCAGCTCACCCGGGACAGTATACAATGAGCAGTTCTTC
TRBD1,-,TRBJ1-1,TRBV14,CASGRDRGTEAFF,TGTGCCAGCGGTAGGGACAGGGGCACTGAAGCTTTCTTT
-,-,TRBJ1-5,TRBV5-8,CASSLGQSNQPQHF,TGTGCCAGCAGCCTGGGGCAGAGCAATCAGCCCCAGCATTTT
-,-,TRBJ2-7,TRBV6-5,CASSYSGGTPLEQYF,TGTGCCAGCAGTTACTCGGGCGGGACCCCTCTCGAGCAGTACTTC
TRBD2,-,TRBJ2-1,TRBV5-1,CASSPHPGLAGYNEQFF,TGCGCCAGCAGCCCACACCCGGGACTAGCGGGATACAATGAGCAGTTCTTC
-,few,TRBJ1-2,TRBV3-1/TRBV3-2,CASSQDGGVPRGYTF,TGTGCCAGCAGCCAAGATGGCGGCGTCCCCCGTGGCTACACCTTC
-,once,TRBJ1-4,TRBV9,CASSLGGGGIEKLFF,TGTGCCAGCAGCCTGGGTGGCGGAGGGATTGAAAAACTGTTTTTT
TRBD1,-,TRBJ2-7,TRBV4-2,CASSQRTGPPYEQYF,TGTGCCAGCAGCCAACGGACAGGGCCGCCTTACGAGCAGTACTTC
TRBD1,-,TRBJ1-6,TRBV18,CASSPTGGWDSPLHF,TGTGCCAGCTCACCCACAGGGGGCTGGGATTCACCCCTCCACTTT
-,-,TRBJ2-7,TRBV7-2,CASSLVVYNSYEQYF,TGTGCCAGCAGCTTAGTTGTCTATAACTCCTACGAGCAGTACTTC
TRBD2,many,TRBJ2-2,TRBV4-3,CASSQELVAGAPGELFF,TGCGCCAGCAGCCAAGAGTTAGTAGCGGGAGCCCCCGGGGAGCTGTTTTTT
-,-,TRBJ1-1,TRBV15,CATSRPPMNTEAFF,TGTGCCACCAGCAGACCCCCCATGAACACTGAAGCTTTCTTT
-,-,TRBJ2-1,TRBV9,CASSVEGWNEQFF,TGTGCCAGCAGCGTGGAGGGCTGGAATGAGCAGTTCTTC
-,-,TRBJ2-2,TRBV10-3,CAISEGRNTGELFF,TGTGCCATCAGTGAAGGGAGGAACACCGGGGAGCTGTTTTTT
TRBD1,-,TRBJ2-7,TRBV14,CASSRRDRRPYEQYF,TGTGCCAGCAGCCGCCGGGACAGGCGTCCCTACGAGCAGTACTTC
-,-,TRBJ1-5,TRBV30,CAWSADSNQPQHF,TGTGCCTGGAGCGCAGATAGCAATCAGCCCCAGCATTTT
TRBD1,-,TRBJ2-7,TRBV18,CASSPRTGGFSYEQYF,TGTGCCAGCTCACCCCGGACAGGGGGATTCTCCTACGAGCAGTACTTC
TRBD2,-,TRBJ2-3,TRBV9,CASSAMASGRGGDTQYF,TGTGCCAGCAGCGCTATGGCGAGCGGGAGGGGAGGAGATACGCAGTATTTT
TRBD2,-,TRBJ2-1,TRBV4-1,CATAVASGAHEQFF,TGCGCCACAGCTGTGGCTAGCGGGGCTCATGAGCAGTTCTTC
TRBD1,-,TRBJ2-3,TRBV7-2,CASSKTGIGTDTQYF,TGTGCCAGCAGCAAGACAGGGATTGGTACAGATACGCAGTATTTT
TRBD1,-,TRBJ1-2,TRBV3-1/TRBV3-2,CASSPTGTGKNEGYTF,TGTGCCAGCAGCCCCACCGGGACAGGGAAAAATGAGGGCTACACCTTC
-,-,TRBJ2-3,TRBV20-1,CSASFGLTDTQYF,TGCAGTGCTAGTTTCGGACTCACAGATACGCAGTATTTT
-,-,TRBJ1-3,TRBV11-2,CASSQTGGNTIYF,TGTGCCAGCAGCCAGACAGGAGGAAACACCATATATTTT
TRBD2,-,TRBJ2-1,TRBV7-2,CASSLLEAGAGSYNEQFF,TGTGCCAGCAGCTTACTCGAAGCGGGAGCCGGATCCTACAATGAGCAGTTCTTC
TRBD2,-,TRBJ2-7,TRBV5-4,CATNTGGRVDEQYF,TGTGCCACCAACACTGGTGGGAGGGTAGACGAGCAGTACTTC
TRBD1,-,TRBJ1-1,TRBV3-1/TRBV3-2,CASSQGGDRGRAEAFF,TGTGCCAGCAGCCAAGGTGGGGACAGGGGGCGGGCTGAAGCTTTCTTT
-,-,TRBJ2-2,TRBV18,CASSPPRRTGELFF,TGTGCCAGCTCACCTCCTAGAAGGACCGGGGAGCTGTTTTTT
TRBD2,-,TRBJ2-3,TRBV6-2/TRBV6-3,CASSYASGRTTDTQYF,TGTGCCAGCAGTTATGCTAGCGGGAGGACCACAGATACGCAGTATTTT
TRBD1,-,TRBJ2-2,TRBV13,CATTIGTGSNTGELFF,TGTGCCACGACCATAGGGACAGGGTCGAACACCGGGGAGCTGTTTTTT
TRBD1,-,TRBJ2-7,TRBV2,CASSEARRTGSVEQYF,TGTGCCAGCAGTGAAGCTAGAAGGACAGGGTCCGTCGAGCAGTACTTC
TRBD2,-,TRBJ2-1,TRBV2,CASSEALPRTSGRTNEQFF,TGTGCCAGCAGTGAAGCGCTTCCGCGGACTAGCGGGAGGACAAATGAGCAGTTCTTC
TRBD2,-,TRBJ2-2,TRBV5-4,CASSLVLLAGVGTGELFF,TGTGCCAGCAGCTTGGTCCTATTAGCGGGAGTTGGGACCGGGGAGCTGTTTTTT